A single sample gave rise to the 20 T cell receptor beta chains below, sequenced in a study of cytomegalovirus exposure and HLA in healthy donors. Clones were sequenced by immunoSEQ multiplex PCR, and TCRdb holds only the in-frame ones, with some missing. This table has 120,000 or so clones, around 89% appearing once. The sample taken for sequencing was PBMCs. These receptors came from a man between 18 and 29 years old in good health and CMV-seronegative.

The count of this clone is one. In DNA form, the CDR3 reads TGTGCCAGCAGTTCGTACTCACAGGGGAGCACTGAAGCTTTCTTT. Amino acids: CASSSYSQGSTEAFF. The chain combines TRBV27 with TRBJ1-1; 7 bases fit TRBD1. The ends lost 4 bases at V and 4 bases at J; junction bases unmatched: 9. This CDR3 region has 15 residues. CDR1 is MNHEY, CDR2 SMNVEV, per germline (reference sequence).

This chain links TRBV10-3 with TRBJ2-3, with 7 bases lining up with TRBD2. The CDR3 length is 16 residues. Losses at the gene ends were 4 bases for V and 0 bases for J; bases not matched to a gene: 7. The germline V gene encodes CDR1 ENHRY and CDR2 SYGVKD. CDR3 sequence reads: CAISGRDYSSTDTQYF. The CDR3 region has the DNA TGTGCCATCAGTGGCCGGGACTACTCTAGCACAGATACGCAGTATTTT.

This sequence joins TRBV5-5 and TRBJ2-2; 7 nucleotides agree with TRBD1. The CDR3 has 15 residues. Germline V gene sequence: CDR1 SGHKS, CDR2 YYEKEE (reference sequence). V lost 3 bases, J lost 1 base, and 3 bases stayed unmatched. CDR3 region: CASSSGQLNTGELFF. CDR3 in DNA: TGTGCCAGCAGCTCGGGACAGCTGAACACCGGGGAGCTGTTTTTT.

The chain couples TRBV7-8 to TRBJ1-5; TRBD1 is a possible D gene (6 bases). The CDR3 contains 16 residues. V was cut by 2 bases and J by 0 bases, with 11 bases left in between. CDR1 is SGHVS, CDR2 FQNEAQ, per germline. CDR3 DNA: TGTGCCAGCAGCTTAAGGACAGCAAATAGCAATCAGCCCCAGCATTTT. This encodes CASSLRTANSNQPQHF.

The V gene is TRBV28, the J gene TRBJ1-1; 7 nucleotides match TRBD1. The CDR3 spans 13 residues. V was clipped by 8 bases and J by 1 base; unmatched bases: 4. Germline V gives CDR1 MDHEN, CDR2 SYDVKM. The CDR3 coding sequence is TGTGCCAGCCTACAGGGGACGAACACTGAAGCTTTCTTT. This codes for CASLQGTNTEAFF.

V gene TRBV10-3 combines with J gene TRBJ2-1; no reliable D call. CDR3 length equals 14 residues. Germline V CDR1 and CDR2: ENHRY, SYGVKD. V lost 3 bases and J lost 1, with 7 bases in between. The CDR3: CAISELQSYNEQFF. In DNA form, the CDR3 reads TGTGCCATCAGTGAATTACAGTCCTACAATGAGCAGTTCTTC.

This clone was found once. This chain joins TRBV19 and TRBJ1-2, with TRBD1 matching 9 bases. The V gene end was trimmed by 3 bases and the J gene end by 8 bases; junction bases not matched to a gene: 10. Germline CDR1 and CDR2: LNHDA and SQIVND (reference sequence). CDR3 length equals 15 residues. The DNA for the CDR3 is TGTGCCAGTAGTATTAACACGGGACAGGGTGAAGGCTACACCTTC. Translating it yields CASSINTGQGEGYTF. The full variable domain, in which reference TRBV19 and TRBJ1-2 provide the parts outside the CDR3, is DGGITQSPKYLFRKEGQNVTLSCEQNLNHDAMYWYRQDPGQGLRLIYYSQIVNDFQKGDIAEGYSVSREKKESFPLTVTSAQKNPTAFYLCASSINTGQGEGYTFGSGTRLTVV.

This sequence joins TRBV18 and TRBJ2-1; the D is unclear. The CDR3 consists of 12 residues. The V and J ends lost 3 bases and 4 bases respectively, with 4 bases between them. Per the germline V gene, CDR1 is KGHSH and CDR2 is LQKENI. The CDR3 spells CASSPSYNEQFF. In DNA form, the CDR3 reads TGTGCCAGCTCACCGTCATACAATGAGCAGTTCTTC.

J is TRBJ1-1 and V is TRBV27; D ambiguous. The V and J ends lost 5 bases and 0 bases respectively, with 13 bases between them. Germline V lookup: CDR1 MNHEY, CDR2 SMNVEV (reference sequence). The CDR3 totals 15 residues. The CDR3 loop reads CASSPARRVNTEAFF. Written as DNA, the CDR3 is TGTGCCAGCAGTCCCGCCAGGCGGGTGAACACTGAAGCTTTCTTT.

The genes are TRBV6-1 and TRBJ1-1; D is possibly TRBD1 (5 bases). Deletions cut 3 bases from V and 7 bases from J, with 12 bases between. The germline V gene has CDR1 MNHNS and CDR2 SASEGT. CDR3 size: 13 residues. The CDR3 spells CASSDQGGLEAFF. CDR3 nucleotide sequence: TGTGCCAGCAGTGACCAGGGCGGCCTTGAAGCTTTCTTT.

The chain is built from TRBV27 and TRBJ1-2, with a possible D match to TRBD1 (5 bases). The germline V and J ends were trimmed by 3 bases and 5 bases, with 19 bases remaining between them. From germline, CDR1 is MNHEY and CDR2 SMNVEV (reference sequence). The CDR3 is made up of 16 amino acids. This CDR3 reads CASSLGPRRGSYGYTF. Here the CDR3 DNA reads TGTGCCAGCAGTTTGGGACCGCGGAGGGGAAGTTATGGCTACACCTTC.

The chain combines TRBV11-2 with TRBJ2-1; 8 bases align to TRBD2. CDR1 and CDR2 (germline): SGHAT, FQNNGV. J was trimmed by 0 bases and V by 4 bases; bases with no gene match: 5. The CDR3 runs 16 residues. In DNA, the CDR3 is TGTGCCAGCAGCTCCTCAGCGGGGGACTCCTACAATGAGCAGTTCTTC. Its translation is CASSSSAGDSYNEQFF.

This chain uses TRBV7-2 with TRBJ2-2; perhaps TRBD2 as D (7 bases). V lost 4 bases and J 1 base, leaving 13 bases between the germline ends. The CDR3 is made up of 16 amino acids. Germline V lookup: CDR1 SGHTA, CDR2 FQGNSA. CDR3 region: CASSSTGGLNTGELFF. The CDR3 DNA follows: TGTGCCAGCAGCTCTACGGGGGGCTTGAACACCGGGGAGCTGTTTTTT.

This clone has a single count. The chain uses TRBV5-1 and TRBJ1-1, with D perhaps matching TRBD1 (5 bases). This CDR3 has 13 residues. Germline CDR1 reads SGHRS; CDR2 reads YFSETQ. The ends were cut back, 4 bases at V and 3 bases at J, with 10 bases in the middle. The CDR3 DNA is TGCGCCAGCAGCCCAGTAGGGGACACTGAAGCTTTCTTT. This translates into CASSPVGDTEAFF.

This rearrangement joins TRBV11-3 to TRBJ2-7; D is ambiguous. Germline CDR1 and CDR2: SGHNT and YENEEA. The V end lost 0 bases, the J end lost 3 bases, and 3 bases lay between the germline ends. The CDR3 length is 12 residues. The CDR3, as DNA: TGTGCCAGCAGCTTAGACGGCTACGAGCAGTACTTC. Amino acids: CASSLDGYEQYF.

The chain links TRBV6-5 to TRBJ1-1; D call uncertain. Trimming left V 8 bases short and J 5 bases short, with 15 bases between. The CDR3 runs to 13 residues. Germline loops: CDR1 MNHEY, CDR2 SVGAGI. The CDR3 DNA reads TGTGCCAGCCGAACTTCGGGTTGGACTGAAGCTTTCTTT. It codes for CASRTSGWTEAFF.

The chain carries TRBV10-2 and TRBJ2-1; tentatively, D is TRBD1 (6 bases). The V gene's germline CDR1 is WSHSY and CDR2 SAAADI. V was cut by 6 bases and J by 8 bases, with 17 bases left in between. The CDR3 runs to 14 residues. This CDR3 reads CASRAARGGDEQFF. The CDR3 DNA reads as TGCGCCAGCAGGGCCGCCAGGGGTGGGGATGAGCAGTTCTTC.

The rearrangement uses TRBV5-8 and TRBJ2-3; a weak D match, TRBD2 (5 bases). CDR1 SGHTS and CDR2 YDEGEE come from the germline V gene. Trimming stripped 4 bases from V and 2 bases from J, with 14 bases between. This CDR3 has 15 amino acids. The CDR3: CASSLLRAVTDTQYF. The DNA for the CDR3 is TGTGCCAGCAGCCTCTTGCGGGCGGTCACAGATACGCAGTATTTT. The variable domain in full, completed from reference TRBV5-8 and TRBJ2-3, reads EAGVTQSPTHLIKTRGQQATLRCSPISGHTSVYWYQQALGLGLQFLLWYDEGEERNRGNFPPRFSGRQFPNYSSELNVNALELEDSALYLCASSLLRAVTDTQYFGPGTRLTVL.

The genes are TRBV19 and TRBJ2-5; TRBD2 aligns across 7 bases. Germline V lookup: CDR1 LNHDA, CDR2 SQIVND (reference sequence). CDR3 length equals 11 residues. The ends lost 5 bases at V and 11 bases at J; junction bases unmatched: 5. CDR3 sequence (DNA): TGTGCCAGTAGTCACGGGAGGCATCAGTACTTC. It is translated as CASSHGRHQYF.

V gene TRBV19 combines with J gene TRBJ1-2; 10 bases are a match to TRBD1. CDR3 size: 12 residues. Germline CDR1 LNHDA, CDR2 SQIVND (reference sequence). V was clipped by 8 bases and J by 6 bases; unmatched bases: 3. CDR3 sequence reads: CASGTGVNGYTF. CDR3 nucleotides: TGTGCCAGTGGGACAGGGGTTAATGGCTACACCTTC.